The source of this TCR beta chain is a study of neurological immune-mediated disorders. The cDNA was generated by 5'RACE with 10-nucleotide random UMIs. TCRdb called the 5' RACE reads again in MiXCR, with one record for every CDR3 protein. The top ten clones hold 4.5% to 5.5% of a sample with roughly 48,000 distinct CDR3 sequences, less than 15% of them seen once. Germline CDR1 SGHRS, CDR2 YFSETQ. V was shortened by 4 bases and J by 0 bases, with 16 bases between the two germline ends. The CDR3 has 16 amino acids. Whole-study results and caveats: The most TCR clonal expansion was seen in HTLV-1-associated myelopathy, whereas the least was seen in multiple sclerosis, below the level in healthy controls. None of the CDR3 amino acid sequences of expanded clones recurred across subjects, suggesting private repertoires in all groups.

Time point in this sample: longitudinal time-point 2. Unsorted libraries were prepared from 2 million PBMCs that had been stored at -80 C. This clonotype was detected ten times or more. What it binds is unknown. J is TRBJ2-5 and V is TRBV5-1; D is undetermined. The sequenced sample was PBMCs. The TCR sequence derives from a male donor with HTLV-1-associated myelopathy (HAM/TSP). CDR3 nucleotides: TGCGCCAGCAGCAACCTAGGACGGTTGTACCAAGAGACCCAGTACTTC. This codes for CASSNLGRLYQETQYF.